One T cell receptor beta chain is described in this entry. Its antigen is as yet unknown. The record originates from a study of T cell responses to AZD1222 COVID-19 vaccine. Study-level findings and limits: Clonal diversity may have been underestimated in mostly white British donors. Nearly half of unique spike-specific TCRs reportedly avoided B.1.351 and B.1.1.7 mutated regions. Repertoires in all cases were sampled only once the peak T cell response had passed. Only a handful of AZD1222 recipients, more than five in all, had baseline seropositivity.

Germline V lookup: CDR1 SGHKS, CDR2 YYEKEE (reference sequence). The CDR3 runs to 12 residues. V lost 3 bases and J 4 bases, leaving 8 bases between the germline ends. Here immunoSEQ multiplex PCR was the method, and the copy in TCRdb shows in-frame clones only, minus some. The table lists 150,000 or so clones, more than 90% of them singletons. The clonotype originates from an adult who received the AZD1222 COVID-19 vaccine. The gene calls are TRBV5-5 and TRBJ2-7, with TRBD1 as a possible D gene (5 bases). Here the sequenced sample was peripheral blood, taken 28 days after the second AZD1222 dose. CDR3 sequence reads: CASSSQGYEQYF. The CDR3 DNA reads as TGTGCCAGCAGCTCCCAGGGTTACGAGCAGTACTTC. Based on the CDR3 plus reference TRBV5-5 and TRBJ2-7, the full variable domain is DAGVTQSPTHLIKTRGQQVTLRCSPISGHKSVSWYQQVLGQGPQFIFQYYEKEERGRGNFPDRFSARQFPNYSSELNVNALLLGDSALYLCASSSQGYEQYFGPGTRLTVT.